This is a list of T cell receptor beta chains from one sample in a study of shared clonotypes between healthy human individuals. Produced via immunoSEQ multiplex PCR; TCRdb's table is partial and in-frame only. This table has fewer than 1.8 million clones, 97% to 99% appearing once. The source material was naive CD4+ T cells sorted from blood. The source is a man aged 30 to 39 in good health. CDR3s include the opening cysteine and the closing phenylalanine or tryptophan. The order of the fields is V gene, D gene, J gene, CDR3 protein, CDR3 DNA. D genes are given only for firm matches.

TRBV27	.	TRBJ1-5	CASSHQFGARNQPQHF	TGTGCCAGCAGCCATCAGTTTGGGGCGAGGAATCAGCCCCAGCATTTT
TRBV28	.	TRBJ1-2	CASSGPTVEDDGYTF	TGTGCCAGCAGTGGGCCGACAGTTGAGGATGATGGCTACACCTTC
TRBV7-2	.	TRBJ1-1	CASSLSRMNTEAFF	TGTGCCAGCAGCTTAAGCCGAATGAACACTGAAGCTTTCTTT
TRBV5-1	TRBD1	TRBJ2-7	CASSPRHDRGRSYEQYF	TGCGCCAGCAGCCCACGACATGACAGGGGACGGTCCTACGAGCAGTACTTC
TRBV27	.	TRBJ2-7	CASRPQSRWRVAYEQYF	TGTGCCAGCAGACCCCAATCTAGATGGCGGGTTGCCTACGAGCAGTACTTC
TRBV2	.	TRBJ1-3	CASSSRASGNTIYF	TGTGCCAGCAGCTCGCGGGCCTCTGGAAACACCATATATTTT
TRBV19	.	TRBJ1-5	CASSIGGSVLLKPQHF	TGTGCCAGTAGTATAGGGGGGTCCGTCCTTCTGAAGCCCCAGCATTTT
TRBV6-1	.	TRBJ2-7	CASKTGAGEQYF	TGTGCCAGCAAAACGGGAGCCGGCGAGCAGTACTTC
TRBV6-6	.	TRBJ1-3	CASSPASSGNTIYF	TGTGCCAGCAGTCCCGCGAGCTCTGGAAACACCATATATTTT
TRBV27	TRBD2	TRBJ2-3	CASRSSGRLDTQYF	TGTGCCAGCAGGTCTAGCGGGAGATTAGATACGCAGTATTTT
TRBV25-1	TRBD1	TRBJ1-5	CASKLQGRNNQPQHF	TGTGCCAGCAAGTTACAGGGGCGCAACAATCAGCCCCAGCATTTT
TRBV27	.	TRBJ2-2	CASSLLGQKAAGELFF	TGTGCCAGCAGTTTGTTAGGACAAAAGGCGGCCGGGGAGCTGTTTTTT
TRBV25-1	.	TRBJ1-1	CASSEPNMDEAFF	TGTGCCAGCAGTGAGCCGAACATGGATGAAGCTTTCTTT
TRBV5-1	.	TRBJ2-5	CASSSLDRQETQYF	TGCGCCAGCAGTAGTCTGGACAGACAAGAGACCCAGTACTTC
TRBV15	.	TRBJ2-7	CATSRDEGGAAIESYEQYF	TGTGCCACCAGCAGAGACGAAGGGGGTGCAGCAATAGAATCCTACGAGCAGTACTTC